This paragraph reports one TCR beta chain. Profiled with immunoSEQ multiplex PCR; TCRdb holds only in-frame clones, not every one. The table includes some 110,000 clones, approximately 85% detected once. The sample originates from a study of T cell responses to AZD1222 COVID-19 vaccine. The CDR3 totals 13 residues. Germline assignment: CDR1 SGHNT and CDR2 YYREEE (reference sequence). The V gene lost 0 bases and the J gene lost 4 bases, with 7 bases spanning the gap. The chain recombines TRBV5-4 with TRBJ1-2; D not certain. The TCR was taken from an adult who received the AZD1222 COVID-19 vaccine. Sequenced material: peripheral blood, taken 28 days after the second AZD1222 dose. For the CDR3, the DNA is TGTGCCAGCAGCTTGGATGGAAGCTATGGCTACACCTTC. This encodes CASSLDGSYGYTF.